This TCR beta chain appears in the sequencing data of a study of PD-L1 blockade in urothelial cancer listed by TCRdb under 2017. About the investigation overall: Every patient began therapy around 2014 and was given atezolizumab 1,200 mg intravenously every 3 weeks. Blood samples were analyzed at 3 weeks after treatment start (second dose) and at 6 weeks after treatment start. Blood samples gave median yields of approximately 130,000 T cells and 82,636 unique TCRs, along with a median clonality of 0.080. Somatic, immune and clinical correlates of response to PD-L1 blockade with atezolizumab in urothelial cancer were the focus of an exploratory multi-omic analysis. About 90% of the roughly 29 patients were identified as males with urothelial cancer of bladder origin, and a prior smoking history was reported by 18 of 29 patients. Pretreatment blood TCR-seq was available for 27 to 30 patients, at least one posttreatment blood collection was obtained for approximately 24 patients, and tumor TCR-seq was available for approximately 24 patients. An ECOG performance status of 0 or 1 was recorded for the patients, and 0 to 3 prior chemotherapy regimens had been received by the patients. In the same patients who had TCR sequencing, pretreatment tumors also underwent whole exome sequencing and RNA sequencing. Durable clinical benefit was defined as progression-free survival longer than 6 months, and TCR features were also tested against progression-free and overall survival. Under 10 patients achieved durable clinical benefit and around 19 did not. TCR sequencing covered pretreatment tumor samples and matched, serially collected peripheral blood taken before and after atezolizumab treatment.

Synthetic TCR analog templates were spiked into each PCR to estimate absolute template abundance from read counts. Using the immunoSEQ assay, TCRbeta CDR3 regions were amplified from genomic DNA with bias-controlled V and J gene primers. Rearranged TCRbeta segments were sequenced at approximately 20X coverage. The source study handled its data this way. Sequencing errors were corrected by clustering, and CDR3s were annotated against IMGT so that V, D and J genes could be assigned. Downstream analyses used only productive TCRbeta rearrangements, leaving out any out-of-frame or stop-codon sequences. Clonality was calculated as one minus the Shannon entropy normalized by the log of the number of unique productive sequences. Fisher's exact test with Benjamini-Hochberg correction, at a threshold of adjusted p below 0.01, was used to find clones that differed between time points or between blood and tumor. TCRdb limited this immuneACCESS table to in-frame rearrangements with V and J called. A share of clones is missing; checked studies link under half to unresolved V genes, and the rest is unexplained. The D gene and trimming were derived from the DNA, and the V and J assignments and clone size from that table. This sample has about 76,000 clones in its table, and around 93% of those were observed once. Of the sample, approximately 0.89% falls within the top ten clones.

What the research found in general, with its limitations: Greater expansion of tumor-associated TCR clones in peripheral blood 3 weeks after the start of treatment was observed in patients with durable benefit (n of about 21, p = 0.022). Small sample size (n of about 30) and many exploratory analyses mean the results are intended to be hypothesis-generating. A pretreatment peripheral blood TCR clonality below the median was linked to improved progression-free and overall survival.

V is cut by 4 bases and J by 0 bases, and the space between the germline ends is 11 bases. There are 15 amino acids in the CDR3, from cysteine to phenylalanine inclusive. This entry keeps only the CDR3 DNA: 45 bases, framed from base 1. CDR1 and CDR2, looked up from the germline V gene, are SGDLS and YYNGEE. With respect to this clone: No antigen is known for it. The record has no base qualities; no much larger clone is one base away.

According to the study, the label for this sample's time point signals: peripheral blood 6 weeks after treatment start. A cohort of about 30 patients with locally advanced or metastatic urothelial carcinoma, treated at Memorial Sloan Kettering on a trial protocol, was included. Peripheral blood mononuclear cells were collected pretreatment and during treatment, with between 1 and 8 total time points per patient. The Qiagen DNeasy Blood extraction kit was used to purify genomic DNA from total PBMCs and tumor samples. PBMCs were collected pretreatment and during treatment and were isolated and stored as previously described.

The input for sequencing was PBMCs, taken around atezolizumab (anti-PD-L1) treatment. The clonotype comes from a woman of 80 years or more with urothelial cancer. The sequence links TRBV9 to TRBJ2-1; D gene: possibly TRBD2, on 5 matching bases. The CDR3: CASSPSGSSYNEQFF. DNA sequence: TGTGCCAGCAGCCCGAGCGGTAGCTCCTACAATGAGCAGTTCTTC.